This T cell receptor (beta chain) was obtained from a study of tumor-infiltrating lymphocytes in primary liver carcinoma. Study as a whole: Spanning 4.2 to 10 cm, the tumors were T1-T3 N0M0.

RNA isolated from unsorted whole blood supplied the blood RNA, with germline DNA also extracted. Approximately 4.1 milliliters of peripheral blood were drawn preoperatively. Broader study findings: Tumor top-250-clone fractions significantly exceeded those of blood (p = 0.039).

The researchers produced TCR beta cDNA from approximately 540 ng total RNA with a constant-region primer. For TCR beta, libraries were produced by three nested multiplex PCR rounds using slightly modified ARM-PCR. A C-beta reverse primer and TRBV1-TRBV30 forward primers served in each of the first two PCR rounds, at around 10 cycles apiece. In TCRdb, the multiplex PCR reads were re-called with MiXCR into one record per CDR3 protein. The sample holds 300,000 to 400,000 distinct CDR3 sequences, around three fifths seen once. The germline V gene encodes CDR1 MDHEN and CDR2 SYDVKM. V lost 6 bases to trimming and J lost 3 bases, with 27 bases between them. The CDR3 runs 19 residues. Of note for this clonotype: Antigen unknown.

The TCR originated in a man aged 35 to 55 with primary liver carcinoma and hepatitis B virus infection. The sequenced sample was peripheral blood. The chain combines TRBV28 with TRBJ2-1; the D is unclear. DNA for the CDR3: TGTGCCAGCAGGCTTAGGTGTGACCAAGTTGGTACAATCTACAATGAGCAGTTCTTC. Residues: CASRLRCDQVGTIYNEQFF.